This T cell receptor beta chain emerged from a study of blood T cell repertoires in COVID-19. Study-wide context: Collection of acute and convalescent COVID-19 samples took place in the United States, Italy and Spain. From T cells, B-cell-depleted T cells, or PBMCs came the material, which was cDNA or gDNA.

TCRdb keeps only in-frame clones here, not all; method: immunoSEQ multiplex PCR. The sample lists 65,000 to 95,000 clones; roughly 88% were seen once. This clone came up once. The V end was cut by 7 bases, the J end by 4 bases, with 11 bases between. The CDR3 spans 13 residues. Germline assignment: CDR1 MNHEY and CDR2 SVGAGI. The source of this sequence is a man between 65 and 85 years old with active or convalescent COVID-19. Sequenced input: peripheral blood. V usage is TRBV6-5 and J usage is TRBJ1-5, with D perhaps matching TRBD1 (6 bases). CDR3 sequence reads: CASTTGPNQPQHF. The CDR3, as DNA: TGTGCCAGCACAACAGGGCCGAATCAGCCCCAGCATTTT.